This T cell receptor beta chain emerged from a study of PD-1 blockade in classical Hodgkin lymphoma (dated by TCRdb to 2018 to 2021). For context, the study as a whole: Nivolumab dosing was 3 mg/kg intravenously every 2 weeks, continuing until either disease progression or unacceptable toxicity. The study used TCR beta sequencing and CyTOF to define a peripheral blood immune signature of response to PD-1 blockade in classical Hodgkin lymphoma.

Overall study outcomes, separate from this receptor: Only a single clinical trial cohort was studied, and what caused the repertoire differences, possibly disease activity or prior therapy, remained undefined. Baseline TCR diversity was reported as lower in newly diagnosed patients than in healthy donors, and lower still in relapsed/refractory patients. Trial patients with a complete response had baseline diversity similar to that of newly diagnosed patients, while partial responders and progressors had significantly lower diversity. Patients starting nivolumab less than 1 year after ASCT had lower diversity and were excluded from later analyses to avoid confounding by immune reconstitution. CD4+ but not CD8+ TCR diversity rose significantly by C4D1 (p=0.0027 vs p=0.16), most apparent in complete responders (p=0.02).

Genomic DNA was isolated using the Qiagen DNeasy kit from unsorted PBMCs as well as from negatively selected CD4+ and CD8+ fractions. TCR beta CDR3 regions were subjected to amplification by immunoSEQ multiplex PCR with primers that anneal to V and J segments. A synthetic immune receptor repertoire was used to minimize amplification bias, and any remaining bias was removed computationally after sequencing. As for how the authors treated the data: Repertoire diversity was quantified as the Shannon entropy index using custom Python scripts. Unsorted, CD4+ and CD8+ repertoires were analyzed separately, except for combined analyses in which CD4+ and CD8+ sequences were merged in silico. Clonal expansion was defined as a frequency increase of at least 2-fold after treatment compared with C1D1, and clones undetected at baseline were assigned a pseudocount of 0.5. Clones with 0 or 1 copy at C1D1 were classified as singleton clones, and clones with 2 or more copies were classified as non-singleton clones. Clones expanded in unsorted samples were annotated as CD4+, CD8+ or unknown by matching protein sequences in sorted samples from the same patient. Wilcoxon tests were applied to paired samples to test diversity changes from C1D1 to C4D1. TCRdb took this table from immuneACCESS and kept in-frame rearrangements with V and J called. Such tables lack part of the clones; where checked against another copy, unresolved V genes explain under half of the gap, and the rest is unexplained. That table is the source of V, J and clone size, and D and trimming were worked out from the DNA. Recorded for this sample are tens of thousands of clones; approximately 82% of them occurred a single time. Jointly, the top ten make up 15% to 20% of the sample.

The meaning of the sample's time point label: cycle 2 day 1 (C2D1) of nivolumab. All trial patients had relapsed after autologous stem cell transplantation, with cohorts A, B and C differing in prior brentuximab vedotin exposure. The trial cohort was composed of about 60 patients with relapsed/refractory classical Hodgkin lymphoma, for whom complete response, partial response or progressive disease was recorded as best overall response. Trial patients were treated with single-agent nivolumab in the multi-cohort phase II CheckMate 205 trial. An independent review committee assessed best overall response using the 2007 International Working Group response criteria. Trial PBMCs were obtained immediately prior to nivolumab initiation (C1D1) and on therapy at cycle 2 day 1 and cycle 4 day 1. After peripheral blood was drawn into 8 mL Vacutainer Cell Preparation Tubes, PBMCs were isolated by centrifugation and then cryopreserved.

Worth noting for this clone: Its antigen is still unknown. No base-level quality is on record; no much larger clone is a single base apart.

CDR1 and CDR2 were assigned from the germline V gene as SNHLY and FYNNEI. V is shortened by 5 bases, J by 3 bases, and the region joining them spans 8 bases. The CDR3, cysteine through phenylalanine, is 13 amino acids long. The read is trimmed to its CDR3 DNA, 39 bases read in frame from base 1. Specimen: peripheral blood mononuclear cells (PBMCs), collected before the second cycle of nivolumab. This receptor was taken from a human donor with classical Hodgkin lymphoma. The chain employs TRBV2 and TRBJ1-5; the D segment cannot be called with confidence. The CDR3 region has the sequence CASSTDFNQPQHF. DNA sequence: TGTGCCAGCAGTACAGACTTCAATCAGCCCCAGCATTTT.